This T cell receptor (beta chain) was identified during a study of blood T cell repertoires in COVID-19 (TCRdb year 2020). Concerning the study at large: Collaborator samples came from the United States, Italy and Spain and covered acute and convalescent phases of COVID-19. The repertoires were released in a freely available public database meant as a resource for research on the immune response to SARS-CoV-2. Where HLA class I and class II types were available, the types were taken from metadata supplied by the sample provider, not from assay-based typing. The sample metadata nearly always contained a de-identified subject ID, COVID-19 status, age in years and sex. The samples were drawn from two sources: the first 160 participants of the ongoing ImmuneRACE study, and 950 to 1,500 subjects contributed by 6 global collaborators. The prospective study material was composed of cDNA or gDNA derived from T cells, B-cell-depleted T cells, or PBMCs. Subjects who had been exposed to COVID-19, were actively infected with it, or had recovered from it provided the deeply sampled blood TCRbeta repertoires that made up the dataset. General study outcomes and caveats: The amount of clinical and demographic metadata varied by source and participant and was provided uncurated.

One collaborating source in Seattle enrolled patients while the patients were actively infected and followed the patients over time throughout the course of disease. Whole blood was collected in K2EDTA tubes by collaborating institutions according to the institutions' own protocols. For TCRbeta analysis, collaborator samples were shipped as frozen whole blood, as isolated PBMCs, or as DNA extracted from either sample type. TCRbeta CDR3 regions were amplified from genomic DNA by means of the immunoSEQ Assay, a bias-controlled multiplex PCR. In the original analysis: The number of nucleated cells in each sample was estimated by amplification of reference gene primers within the assay. Sequence reads were collapsed and filtered to measure the absolute abundance of every unique TCRbeta CDR3 rearrangement. For each sample, productive Simpson clonality was calculated as the square root of Simpson's diversity index across productive rearrangements. TCRdb provides this immuneACCESS table in a form limited to in-frame rearrangements. Some clones are lacking; in checked studies, under half of them reflect an unresolved V gene, and why the rest are absent is not known. V, J and clone size were drawn from that table, and D and trimming were deduced from the DNA. The table for this sample lists around 430,000 clones; around 88% of them were counted only once. The top ten constitute roughly 13% of the sample.

With respect to this clone: What antigen it recognizes has not been identified. Base-call qualities are not available, and no considerably larger clone is one nucleotide away.

Sequenced material: peripheral blood. The sequence was collected from a woman aged 50 to 65 with COVID-19, enrolled during active disease.

The DNA reads as follows: TGTGCCAGCAGCGCCAATGCGGGACAGGGGACCACAGATACGCAGTATTTT. This sequence encodes CASSANAGQGTTDTQYF. This sequence uses TRBV9 and TRBJ2-3; 10 bases in the middle match TRBD1. The CDR3 covers 17 residues, taking in both the cysteine and the phenylalanine. The DNA shown is the 51-base CDR3, in frame from base 1. Compared with germline, V lacks 3 bases and J lacks 2 bases; bases without a gene match: 9. The germline V gene specifies SGDLS as CDR1 and YYNGEE as CDR2. With the portions outside the CDR3 filled from the reference TRBV9 and TRBJ2-3 genes, the complete variable region becomes DSGVTQTPKHLITATGQRVTLRCSPRSGDLSVYWYQQSLDQGLQFLIQYYNGEERAKGNILERFSAQQFPDLHSELNLSSLELGDSALYFCASSANAGQGTTDTQYFGPGTRLTVL.